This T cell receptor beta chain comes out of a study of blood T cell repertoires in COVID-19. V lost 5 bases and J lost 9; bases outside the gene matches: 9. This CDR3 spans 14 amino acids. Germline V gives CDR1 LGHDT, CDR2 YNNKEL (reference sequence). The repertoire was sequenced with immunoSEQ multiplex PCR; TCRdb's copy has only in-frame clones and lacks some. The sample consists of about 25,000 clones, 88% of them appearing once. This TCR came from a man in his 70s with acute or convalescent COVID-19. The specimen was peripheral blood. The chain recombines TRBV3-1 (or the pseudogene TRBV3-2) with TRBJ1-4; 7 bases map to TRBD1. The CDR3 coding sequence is TGTGCCAGCAGCGATCGACAGGGAAGGCAAAAACTGTTTTTT. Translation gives CASSDRQGRQKLFF.